These 17 T cell receptor beta chains were all obtained from the same sample, sequenced in a study of blood T cell repertoires in COVID-19. Only in-frame clones appear in the TCRdb table, and some are missing; sequencing was by immunoSEQ multiplex PCR. Of 180,000 or so clones listed, roughly 88% are singletons. The sample taken for sequencing was PBMCs or T cells enriched from blood (not recorded which). Receptors were obtained from a woman between 55 and 75 years old who had recovered from COVID-19.

This chain uses TRBV3-1 (or the pseudogene TRBV3-2) with TRBJ1-6, with 10 bases aligning to TRBD1. V shed 0 bases, J shed 9 bases, and the junction held 2 bases outside the gene matches. Germline assignment: CDR1 LGHDT and CDR2 YNNKEL (reference sequence). The CDR3 totals 15 residues. The CDR3 sequence is CASSQEGQGISPLHF. The CDR3 DNA follows: TGTGCCAGCAGCCAAGAGGGACAGGGGATTTCACCCCTCCACTTT.

This clone has a handful of counts. The chain couples TRBV12-5 to TRBJ1-5; D gene unclear. This CDR3 region has 17 residues. Germline assignment: CDR1 LGHNT and CDR2 FRNRAP. The V and J ends lost 0 bases and 2 bases respectively, with 14 bases between them. The CDR3 DNA reads TGTGCTAGTGGTTTGGTAGGGAGGGCTCTGGGCAATCAGCCCCAGCATTTT. It translates to CASGLVGRALGNQPQHF.

This clone came up once. This sequence joins TRBV5-1 and TRBJ2-7; TRBD1 is a possible D gene (6 bases). The CDR3 length is 13 residues. The V and J ends lost 8 bases and 5 bases respectively, with 17 bases between them. Germline V gene lookup returns CDR1 SGHRS and CDR2 YFSETQ. In DNA form, the CDR3 reads TGCGCCAGTTGGGACACCTCCCGGAACGAGCAGTACTTC. Its translation is CASWDTSRNEQYF. The complete variable domain, with remaining parts taken from reference TRBV5-1 and TRBJ2-7, reads KAGVTQTPRYLIKTRGQQVTLSCSPISGHRSVSWYQQTPGQGLQFLFEYFSETQRNKGNFPGRFSGRQFSNSRSEMNVSTLELGDSALYLCASWDTSRNEQYFGPGTRLTVT.

V gene TRBV5-1 combines with J gene TRBJ2-1, with TRBD1 matching 7 bases. CDR1 is SGHRS, CDR2 YFSETQ, per germline. V shed 4 bases and J 8 bases; nucleotides not matched to a gene: 15. The CDR3 totals 16 residues. CDR3 DNA: TGCGCCAGCAGCCCCCCGACAGGGAAGATGGGGGATGAGCAGTTCTTC. Protein product: CASSPPTGKMGDEQFF. The variable domain in full, completed from reference TRBV5-1 and TRBJ2-1, reads KAGVTQTPRYLIKTRGQQVTLSCSPISGHRSVSWYQQTPGQGLQFLFEYFSETQRNKGNFPGRFSGRQFSNSRSEMNVSTLELGDSALYLCASSPPTGKMGDEQFFGPGTRLTVL.

V gene TRBV7-2 combines with J gene TRBJ2-2; 7 bases are shared with TRBD1. CDR1 is SGHTA and CDR2 is FQGNSA in the germline V gene. The J segment lost 8 bases and the V segment lost 5 bases, leaving 5 bases of the junction unmatched. The CDR3 loop spans 13 amino acids. CDR3 loop: CASSRGQTGELFF. In DNA form, the CDR3 reads TGTGCCAGCAGCCGGGGACAGACTGGGGAGCTGTTTTTT.

The chain links TRBV6-5 to TRBJ1-2, with D hard to call. This CDR3 has 12 residues. Trimming took off 6 bases at V and 3 bases at J, with 8 bases between the two ends. Germline V CDR1 and CDR2: MNHEY, SVGAGI. The CDR3 protein is CASSFGDYGYTF. CDR3 coding DNA: TGTGCCAGCAGCTTCGGGGACTATGGCTACACCTTC.

The genes are TRBV7-9 and TRBJ2-3; 7 bases align to TRBD1. CDR3 length: 16 amino acids. Germline loops: CDR1 SEHNR, CDR2 FQNEAQ (reference sequence). The V and J ends lost 0 bases and 0 bases, in that order; junction bases with no gene match: 3. CDR3: CASSLAGDSSTDTQYF. For the CDR3, the DNA is TGTGCCAGCAGCTTAGCCGGGGACAGTAGCACAGATACGCAGTATTTT.

Concerning this clone: Other DNA sequences of this sample code for an identical CDR3. The chain has TRBV7-3 and TRBJ2-5, with D perhaps TRBD2 (5 bases). CDR1 is SGHTA and CDR2 is FQGTGA in the germline V gene. The CDR3 is made up of 14 amino acids. Trimming took 6 bases from V and 2 from J, leaving 13 bases between them. In DNA form, the CDR3 reads TGTGCCAGCAGTCCGACGGGGTTACAAGAGACCCAGTACTTC. Translation: CASSPTGLQETQYF.

This chain joins TRBV29-1 and TRBJ1-2; 9 bases agree with TRBD1. The CDR3 is 14 amino acids. The V and J ends lost 6 bases and 7 bases, in that order; junction bases with no gene match: 12. CDR1 and CDR2 (germline): SQVTM, ANQGSEA. The CDR3 DNA reads as TGCAGCGTCCTCCCCCTGTCGACAGGGGGTGGCTACACCTTC. Its protein product is CSVLPLSTGGGYTF.

J is TRBJ2-1 and V is TRBV7-9, with TRBD1 matching over 8 bases. Losses at the gene ends were 5 bases for V and 5 bases for J; bases not matched to a gene: 11. Germline CDR1 is SEHNR and CDR2 is FQNEAQ (reference sequence). The CDR3 contains 16 residues. As DNA, the CDR3 is TGTGCCAGCAGCATCACCTCCGGGACAGGTAACAATGAGCAGTTCTTC. Protein: CASSITSGTGNNEQFF.

V is TRBV5-1 and J is TRBJ1-2; possibly TRBD1 for D (5 bases). CDR3 size: 14 residues. Per germline, CDR1 SGHRS and CDR2 YFSETQ. Between the trimmed V and J ends, which lost 1 base and 0 bases, there was a span of 7 bases. The CDR3 spells CASSLLTANYGYTF. CDR3 sequence (DNA): TGCGCCAGCAGCTTGTTGACAGCTAACTATGGCTACACCTTC.

V usage is TRBV5-1 and J usage is TRBJ2-7; 7 bases are a match to TRBD2. Germline CDR1 and CDR2: SGHRS and YFSETQ. The CDR3 loop spans 15 amino acids. Trimming took 1 base from V and 1 from J; bases not matched to a gene: 5. This chain's CDR3 is CASSLRLAESYEQYF. CDR3 coding DNA: TGCGCCAGCAGCTTGCGGCTAGCGGAATCCTACGAGCAGTACTTC.

As concerns this clone: One end of the junction fails to match germline, which may point to a read error. The chain joins TRBV28 to TRBJ1-1; 7 positions agree with TRBD1. Germline CDR1 is MDHEN and CDR2 is SYDVKM. CDR3 length: 14 residues. The chain's CDR3 is CASTPSHPGQRNIF. CDR3 nucleotide sequence: TGTGCCAGCACTCCCTCCCATCCGGGACAGAGGAATATCTTT.

The J gene is TRBJ1-1, the V gene TRBV19; D is undetermined. V dropped 0 bases and J dropped 3 bases, with 11 bases sitting between them. The germline V gene encodes CDR1 LNHDA and CDR2 SQIVND (reference sequence). This CDR3 region has 15 residues. The CDR3 is CASSIDRYQDTEAFF. The CDR3 DNA is TGTGCCAGTAGTATAGACCGGTATCAGGACACTGAAGCTTTCTTT.

This clone was counted only a few times. V usage is TRBV2 and J usage is TRBJ1-1; D call uncertain. V lost 3 bases and J 0 bases, leaving 11 bases between the germline ends. The CDR3 length is 15 residues. Looked up from germline, CDR1 is SNHLY and CDR2 is FYNNEI. In DNA, the CDR3 is TGTGCCAGCAGTGATTCGGGGAGCATGAACACTGAAGCTTTCTTT. It codes for CASSDSGSMNTEAFF.

The chain couples TRBV7-9 to TRBJ1-1; perhaps TRBD1 as D (5 bases). Germline values: CDR1 SEHNR, CDR2 FQNEAQ (reference sequence). The CDR3 is made up of 14 amino acids. Trimming shortened V by 0 bases and J by 6 bases, and 11 bases separated the two germline ends. This chain's CDR3 is CASSLAGIGAEAFF. The CDR3 bases are TGTGCCAGCAGCTTAGCGGGTATAGGGGCTGAAGCTTTCTTT.

The chain combines TRBV9 with TRBJ2-1; no reliable D call. The V end was cut by 0 bases, the J end by 7 bases, with 14 bases between. The CDR3 is 15 amino acids. Per germline, CDR1 SGDLS and CDR2 YYNGEE. The DNA of the CDR3 is TGTGCCAGCAGCGTAGCTTTTGGGCGCCAGAATGAGCAGTTCTTC. It specifies CASSVAFGRQNEQFF.